The clone carrying this T cell receptor (beta chain) was recorded a few times. Germline V gene data show CDR1 as MGHRA and CDR2 as YSYEKL. CDR3 length: 15 residues. Trimming removed 2 bases from V and 8 bases from J, with 16 bases in between. Amplification used 60 Vbeta primers and 13 Jbeta primers. Repertoires were generated with immunoSEQ multiplex PCR, while TCRdb's copy carries only in-frame clones and drops some. This table holds some 150,000 clones, approximately 80% found once. This sample stems from a study of cytomegalovirus exposure and HLA in healthy donors. This sequence was found in a man aged 25-45 years in good health and CMV-seropositive. J is TRBJ2-1 and V is TRBV4-1; possible D gene TRBD1, 7 bases. The sample taken for sequencing was PBMCs. As DNA, the CDR3 is TGCGCCAGCAGCCAAATGGCAGGGGGGATGGATGAGCAGTTCTTC. Translated: CASSQMAGGMDEQFF.